This TCR beta chain was observed in a study of blood T cell repertoires in COVID-19. Libraries were prepared by immunoSEQ multiplex PCR; TCRdb keeps only in-frame clonotypes and omits some of them. The sample includes 450,000 to 500,000 clones, roughly 90% of them seen just once. The sequencing input was PBMCs or T cells enriched from blood (not recorded which). The clonotype comes from a woman aged 18-35 years who had recovered from COVID-19.

CDR3 amino acids: CAISETMSESDTQYF. CDR3 in DNA: TGTGCCATCAGTGAGACCATGAGCGAATCAGATACGCAGTATTTT. V and J are TRBV10-3 and TRBJ2-3; unclear D gene. The CDR3 contains 15 residues. V gave up 2 bases and J gave up 4 bases, with 13 bases separating them. Germline lookup yields CDR1 ENHRY and CDR2 SYGVKD.